This T cell receptor (beta chain) was documented in a study of PD-1 and CTLA-4 blockade in melanoma. Profiling relied on immunoSEQ multiplex PCR, and the TCRdb table lists in-frame clones only, not all of them. The sample consists of under 40,000 clones, less than 90% of them appearing once. The V gene's germline CDR1 is SGDLS and CDR2 YYNGEE. V was pared by 3 bases and J by 5 bases, with 9 bases of the junction left unmatched. CDR3 length equals 15 residues. This receptor was taken from a human donor with melanoma. The sequences come from CD8+ T cells from peripheral blood, collected from a patient given anti-PD-1 treatment. The V gene is TRBV9, the J gene TRBJ2-7; 9 bases align to TRBD2. The CDR3 loop is CASSGSGGKEDEQYF. CDR3 DNA: TGTGCCAGCAGCGGGAGCGGGGGGAAAGAGGACGAGCAGTACTTC. The full variable domain, rest sourced from reference TRBV9 and TRBJ2-7, is DSGVTQTPKHLITATGQRVTLRCSPRSGDLSVYWYQQSLDQGLQFLIQYYNGEERAKGNILERFSAQQFPDLHSELNLSSLELGDSALYFCASSGSGGKEDEQYFGPGTRLTVT.